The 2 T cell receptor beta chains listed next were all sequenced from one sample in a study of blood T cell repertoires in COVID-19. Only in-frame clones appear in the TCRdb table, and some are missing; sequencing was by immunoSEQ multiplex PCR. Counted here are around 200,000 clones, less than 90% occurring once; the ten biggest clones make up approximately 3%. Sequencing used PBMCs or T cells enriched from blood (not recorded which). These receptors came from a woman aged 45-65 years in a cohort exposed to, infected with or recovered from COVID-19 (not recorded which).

For the CDR3, the DNA is TGTGCCAGCACTATAGCGGGGGGGCCCGCCGAGCAGTACTTC. Its protein is CASTIAGGPAEQYF. The chain links TRBV2 to TRBJ2-7, with 11 bases fitting TRBD2. The CDR3 runs to 14 residues. CDR1 SNHLY and CDR2 FYNNEI come from the germline V gene. V lost 7 bases, J lost 6 bases, and 8 bases stayed unmatched.

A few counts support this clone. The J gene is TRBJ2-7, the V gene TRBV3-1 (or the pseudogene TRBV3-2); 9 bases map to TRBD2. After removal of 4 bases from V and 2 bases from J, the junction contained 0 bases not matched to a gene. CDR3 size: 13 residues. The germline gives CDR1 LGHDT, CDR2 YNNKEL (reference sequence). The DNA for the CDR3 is TGTGCCAGCAGCCTAGCGGGGGCCTACGAGCAGTACTTC. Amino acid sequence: CASSLAGAYEQYF.